This TCR beta chain was identified in a study of vaccination effects on CD4 cells after COVID-19. Across the study: Two convalescent patients were sampled 16 days and one week before vaccination.

With the ViraFEST assay, the study expanded antigen-specific CD4+ T cells using viral peptide pools, then sequenced them. When ten to eleven days of culture had elapsed, CD4+ T cells were isolated. It was between March and December 2020 that the person had a SARS-CoV-2 infection confirmed by PCR. Each well held 2 million to 2.5 million PBMC cultured with about 9.9 ug/ml peptides and about 10 IU/ml IL-2. Using immunoSEQ multiplex PCR, the repertoire was profiled, and TCRdb retains in-frame clones only, with some absent. The table records tens of thousands of clones, just under 75% of them present only once. Concerning this clone itself: Antigen: not known.

The germline V gene encodes CDR1 LNHDA and CDR2 SQIVND (reference sequence). Trimming stripped 4 bases from V and 1 base from J, with 4 bases between. CDR3 size: 13 residues. The sequencing here drew on CD4+ T cells from PBMCs cultured with a peptide pool, taken before COVID-19 vaccination. The rearrangement links TRBV19 to TRBJ2-2, with unresolved D. This clonotype was sampled from a human donor who had a prior SARS-CoV-2 infection. CDR3 nucleotides: TGTGCCAGTAGTACCCAGAACACCGGGGAGCTGTTTTTT. The encoded protein is CASSTQNTGELFF.